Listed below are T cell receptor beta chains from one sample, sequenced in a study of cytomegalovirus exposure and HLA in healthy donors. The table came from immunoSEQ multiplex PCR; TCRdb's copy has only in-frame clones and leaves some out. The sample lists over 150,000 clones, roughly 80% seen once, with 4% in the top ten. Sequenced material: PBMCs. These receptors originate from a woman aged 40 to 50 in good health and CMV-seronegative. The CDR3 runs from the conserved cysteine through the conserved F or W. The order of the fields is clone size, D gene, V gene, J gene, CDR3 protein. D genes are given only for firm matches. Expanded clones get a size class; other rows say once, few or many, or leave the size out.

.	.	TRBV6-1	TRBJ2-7	CASGLTGAQQYF
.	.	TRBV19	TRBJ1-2	CASSMTGEVYGYTF
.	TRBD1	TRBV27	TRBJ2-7	CASRLQGAYEQYF
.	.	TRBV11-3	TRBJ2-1	CASSLAPGNNEQFF
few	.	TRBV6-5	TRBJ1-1	CASSRPQGWNTEAFF
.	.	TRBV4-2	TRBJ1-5	CASSPSESSNQPQHF
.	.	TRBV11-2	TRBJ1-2	CASSKGQDYGYTF
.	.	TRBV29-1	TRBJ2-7	CSVTGSALHEQYF
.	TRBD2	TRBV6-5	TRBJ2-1	CASSREGRNEQFF
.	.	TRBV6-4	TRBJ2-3	CASSESPEGTDTQYF
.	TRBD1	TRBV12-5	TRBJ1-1	CASGRALGQGIAEAFF
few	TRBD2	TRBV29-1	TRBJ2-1	CSVSVPGLAGGEQFF
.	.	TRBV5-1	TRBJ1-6	CASSLGWQGNSPLHF
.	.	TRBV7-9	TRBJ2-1	CASSPSGIISNEQFF
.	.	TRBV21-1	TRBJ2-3	CASSLQGVFKDTQYF
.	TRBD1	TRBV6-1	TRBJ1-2	CASSDPGQGNYGYTF
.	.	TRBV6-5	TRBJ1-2	CASSSVVGYTF
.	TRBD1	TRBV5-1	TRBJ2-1	CASSLGVTGAYNEQFF
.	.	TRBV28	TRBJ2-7	CASSQSPGRKVAYEQYF
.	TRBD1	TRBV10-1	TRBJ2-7	CATGTGEGDEQYF
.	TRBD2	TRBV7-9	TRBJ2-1	CASSPRATSGRRDEQFF
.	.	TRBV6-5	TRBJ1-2	CASSYGGTQNYGYTF
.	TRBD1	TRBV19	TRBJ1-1	CASSMSPGQGNTEAFF
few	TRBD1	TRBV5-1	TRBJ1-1	CASSLYRGNTEAFF
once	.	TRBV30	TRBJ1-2	CAWSGGDYGYTF
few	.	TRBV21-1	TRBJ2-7	CASSNVTSGGSMVHEQYF
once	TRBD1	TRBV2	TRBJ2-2	CASSGDRGPGELFF
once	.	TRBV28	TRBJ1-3	CASSAPGRSGNTIYF
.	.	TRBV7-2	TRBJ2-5	CASSLEPAQETQYF
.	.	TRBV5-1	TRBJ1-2	CASSLGTAGYGYTF
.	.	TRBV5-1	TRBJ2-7	CASKVDFAYEQYF
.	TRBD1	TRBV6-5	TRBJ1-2	CASRGQGLYGYTF
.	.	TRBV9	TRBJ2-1	CASSVAHRANEQFF
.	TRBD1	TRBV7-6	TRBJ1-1	CASSLGGTAEAFF
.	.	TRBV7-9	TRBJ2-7	CASSLGTDSYEQYF
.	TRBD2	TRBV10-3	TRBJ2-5	CAISGGAGEFGQETQYF
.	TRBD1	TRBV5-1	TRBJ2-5	CASTPGQGAPLETQYF
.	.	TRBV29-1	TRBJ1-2	CSVGGGQEYGYTF
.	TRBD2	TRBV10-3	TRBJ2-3	CAIARGSGGDTQYF
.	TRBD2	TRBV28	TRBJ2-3	CASSLKWGGPTDTQYF
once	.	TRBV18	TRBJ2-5	CASSPPAGLGETQYF
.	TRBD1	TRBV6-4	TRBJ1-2	CASTPGTGASYGYTF
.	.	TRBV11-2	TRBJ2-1	CASSPRTAYNEQFF
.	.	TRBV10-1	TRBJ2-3	CASSEDSSYTDTQYF
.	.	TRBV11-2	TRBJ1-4	CASSRQTGQGEKLFF
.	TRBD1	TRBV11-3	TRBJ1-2	CASSCLRTGPGYTF
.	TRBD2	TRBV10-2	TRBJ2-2	CASSQSGGASGGELFF
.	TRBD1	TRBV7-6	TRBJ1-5	CASSLAPPGQAFPQPQHF
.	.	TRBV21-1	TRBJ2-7	CASKLGIRADYEQYF
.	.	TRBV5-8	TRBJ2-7	CASSLGQVAYEQYF
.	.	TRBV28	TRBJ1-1	CASSSAGDIVNTEAFF
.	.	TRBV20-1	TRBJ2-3	CRDYRDTQYF
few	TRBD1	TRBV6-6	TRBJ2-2	CASSYRTGNTGELFF
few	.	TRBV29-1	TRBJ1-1	CSVERGRNTEAFF
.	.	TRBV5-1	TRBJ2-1	CASSLAELTFF
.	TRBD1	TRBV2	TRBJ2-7	CASSEAGEGQGANSYEQYF
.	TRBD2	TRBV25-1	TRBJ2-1	CASSESSGRVNNEQFF
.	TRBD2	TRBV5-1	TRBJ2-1	CASSGGTSGVGNEQFF
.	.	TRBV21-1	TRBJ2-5	CASSKRGSRTQYF
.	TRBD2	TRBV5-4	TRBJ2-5	CASSGGTSGGAWETQYF